These T cell receptor beta chains were read from a single sample in a study of T-cell reconstitution after alpha-beta-depleted transplantation in children. TCRdb fed the PCR reads into MiXCR, producing one record per CDR3 protein. The sample includes a few hundred thousand distinct CDR3 sequences, about a quarter of them seen just once. The specimen was PBMCs, collected before TCRalphabeta/CD19-depleted stem cell transplant. These receptors came from a boy younger than two with Wiskott-Aldrich syndrome, due to receive a stem cell transplant. Both conserved end residues are part of each CDR3. A D gene is named only where the DNA matches it firmly. Clone size, where shown, is once, few, many, or a class for clones that have expanded.

D	V	size	J	CDR3	DNA
TRBD2	TRBV4-1	once	TRBJ2-7	CASSPNYRLADNSYEQYF	TGCGCCAGCAGCCCAAACTACCGACTAGCGGATAACTCCTACGAGCAGTACTTC
NA	TRBV12-3/TRBV12-4	few	TRBJ1-2	CASSFHLYGYTF	TGTGCCAGCAGTTTCCACCTCTATGGCTACACCTTC
NA	TRBV7-2	few	TRBJ2-5	CASSSSWETQYF	TGTGCCAGCAGCTCCTCATGGGAGACCCAGTACTTC
TRBD1	TRBV15	few	TRBJ2-5	CATSRTTGTGQETQYF	TGTGCCACCAGCAGGACAACAGGGACAGGCCAAGAGACCCAGTACTTC
TRBD2	TRBV5-1	NA	TRBJ2-1	CASSSYVSGSSYNEQFF	TGCGCCAGCAGCTCTTATGTTAGCGGGAGCTCCTACAATGAGCAGTTCTTC
NA	TRBV2	few	TRBJ1-5	CASSGDPSRQPQHF	TGTGCCAGCAGTGGGGACCCAAGTAGGCAGCCCCAGCATTTT
NA	TRBV13	NA	TRBJ2-2	CASSTTGFATGELFF	TGTGCCAGCAGCACCACAGGGTTTGCCACCGGGGAGCTGTTTTTT
NA	TRBV5-6	NA	TRBJ2-1	CASSFIVFDDEQFF	TGTGCCAGCAGCTTTATTGTCTTCGATGATGAGCAGTTCTTC
NA	TRBV19	NA	TRBJ2-2	CASSIKGRTGELFF	TGTGCCAGTAGTATCAAGGGTAGGACCGGGGAGCTGTTTTTT
NA	TRBV5-1	NA	TRBJ2-3	CASRQSYGTDTQYF	TGCGCCAGCAGACAATCTTACGGCACAGATACGCAGTATTTT
TRBD2	TRBV5-1	NA	TRBJ2-1	CAISGGTSGTAEQFF	TGCGCCATCAGCGGGGGGACTAGCGGGACAGCGGAGCAGTTCTTC
TRBD1	TRBV30	NA	TRBJ1-2	CAWGQGAYGYTF	TGTGCCTGGGGACAGGGGGCCTATGGCTACACCTTC
NA	TRBV10-3	few	TRBJ2-1	CAIRGDSGRINEQFF	TGTGCCATCAGGGGAGACAGTGGGCGAATCAATGAGCAGTTCTTC
NA	TRBV27	NA	TRBJ2-3	CASSPHLIRPDTQYF	TGTGCCAGCAGTCCCCACCTAATCCGGCCGGATACGCAGTATTTT
NA	TRBV29-1	few	TRBJ1-1	CSVARLNTEAFF	TGCAGCGTTGCGCGACTGAACACTGAAGCTTTCTTT
NA	TRBV28	NA	TRBJ2-7	CASSHTVRLYEQYF	TGTGCCAGCAGCCACACCGTCCGCCTCTACGAGCAGTACTTC
NA	TRBV20-1	few	TRBJ1-3	CSARAPLGTYGNTIYF	TGCAGTGCTAGAGCCCCATTAGGGACCTACGGAAACACCATATATTTT
NA	TRBV12-3/TRBV12-4	NA	TRBJ2-1	CASSPVALGYTHEQFF	TGTGCCAGCAGCCCCGTGGCGCTCGGATATACGCATGAGCAGTTCTTC
NA	TRBV6-1	NA	TRBJ1-6	CASTAGASSYNSPLHF	TGTGCCAGCACCGCAGGGGCAAGCTCCTATAATTCACCCCTCCACTTT
NA	TRBV5-1	few	TRBJ2-3	CASRLKTGQGTDTQYF	TGCGCCAGCAGGTTGAAAACGGGTCAAGGAACAGATACGCAGTATTTT
TRBD2	TRBV5-1	NA	TRBJ2-1	CASAGLAGAKKYNEQFF	TGCGCCAGCGCGGGACTAGCGGGAGCGAAAAAATACAATGAGCAGTTCTTC
TRBD1	TRBV6-5	few	TRBJ2-1	CASSYSLSRQGRNNEQFF	TGTGCCAGCAGTTACTCCCTTTCGAGACAGGGAAGGAACAATGAGCAGTTCTTC
NA	TRBV4-2	NA	TRBJ1-1	CASTQRNPYTEAFF	TGTGCCAGCACCCAACGGAACCCGTACACTGAAGCTTTCTTT
NA	TRBV27	few	TRBJ2-3	CASSSPGGASTDTQYF	TGTGCCAGCAGTTCACCAGGGGGGGCTAGCACAGATACGCAGTATTTT
NA	TRBV20-1	NA	TRBJ2-5	CSARDFRGSGETQYF	TGCAGTGCTAGAGATTTTAGGGGTTCTGGAGAGACCCAGTACTTC
NA	TRBV28	NA	TRBJ1-2	CASSSREGSGNYGYTF	TGTGCCAGCAGTTCCAGGGAGGGGAGTGGGAACTATGGCTACACCTTC
TRBD2	TRBV12-3/TRBV12-4	NA	TRBJ2-2	CGSRGLAANTGELFF	TGTGGCAGCAGGGGACTAGCGGCCAACACCGGGGAGCTGTTTTTT
TRBD2	TRBV5-4	few	TRBJ2-3	CASSPMTSGRPDTQYF	TGTGCCAGCAGCCCCATGACTAGCGGGAGACCAGATACGCAGTATTTT
NA	TRBV6-1	NA	TRBJ2-1	CASRKLALNNEQFF	TGTGCCAGCAGAAAATTGGCCTTAAACAATGAGCAGTTCTTC
TRBD2	TRBV27	once	TRBJ2-7	CASSLTLAGVSYEQYF	TGTGCCAGCAGTTTGACACTAGCGGGAGTCTCCTACGAGCAGTACTTC
TRBD2	TRBV5-1	few	TRBJ2-1	CASSFELAGAGEQFF	TGCGCCAGCAGCTTTGAACTAGCGGGAGCTGGTGAGCAGTTCTTC
TRBD2	TRBV10-3	NA	TRBJ2-6	CAISDLAGAEGRGANVLTF	TGTGCCATCAGTGACCTAGCGGGAGCGGAGGGTAGAGGGGCCAACGTCCTGACTTTC